This T cell receptor (beta chain) was sequenced in a study of CD8 T cells in ankylosing spondylitis (dated by TCRdb to the late 2010s). Notes on the research overall: T cell receptor beta repertoires were profiled in healthy donors and ankylosing spondylitis patients so that disease-linked TCR variants could be found. The whole study cohort included roughly 110 healthy donors and 20 to 30 ankylosing spondylitis patients. Peripheral blood was sampled, and synovial fluid was additionally collected from ankylosing spondylitis patients.

The CDR3 measures 16 amino acids from cysteine to phenylalanine. The retained sequence is limited to the CDR3, 48 bases, with the frame set at the first base. TCRdb shows the sequencer as Illumina HiSeq 2500. Quantitative 5'-RACE with molecular barcodes was used to prepare TCR beta libraries. The authors' pipeline ran thus. Disease-linked TCR variants were identified with a new computational method built on a probabilistic model of VDJ rearrangement. TCRdb applied fastp at Q25 and MiXCR to the public reads, then kept only in-frame beta chains. One record per CDR3 amino acid sequence lists the most common genes and DNA. These V and J calls are TCRdb output, not the study's own analysis. The sample yields about 500,000 distinct CDR3 sequences; roughly an eighth were counted once. In total, the top ten clones hold nearly 7% of the sample. General study outcomes and caveats: In peripheral blood, the disease-linked clones were found at relatively low frequencies and had a CD8+ phenotype. Some motif variants were previously reported in synovial fluid and blood of reactive arthritis patients, suggesting common disease-initiation mechanisms. Significant enrichment of the disease-linked clones was reported in matched synovial fluid samples from ankylosing spondylitis patients. A TCR beta motif made up of several highly homologous amino acid variants appeared to be characteristic of blood from ankylosing spondylitis patients.

This clonotype was seen a handful of times. What this receptor recognizes is not known. One base away there is no much larger clone; base qualities are not given. The chain uses TRBV21-1 and TRBJ1-5; TRBD1 was called by the table and not checked on the DNA. TRBV21-1 is flagged as a pseudogene. The sequenced sample consisted of blood, either unsorted or a sorted T cell fraction (not recorded which). The TCR was taken from a male donor with ankylosing spondylitis. The DNA sequence is given as TGTGCCAGCAGCAGGACCCAGGGGAAGAGGGATCAGCCCCAGCATTTT. Its product reads: CASSRTQGKRDQPQHF.